The source of this TCR beta chain is a study of cytotoxic CD8 clonotypes in ibrutinib-treated CLL. The overall study: The study included under twelve relapsed/refractory and more than 14 treatment-naive patients; 17 to 18 had IGHV unmutated disease.

The planned depth of sequencing spanned 1 in 200,000 to 1 in 1 million T cells. Profiled with immunoSEQ multiplex PCR; TCRdb holds only in-frame clones, not every one. Of about 49,000 clones listed, approximately 53% are singletons. Worth noting for this clone: Its antigen is undetermined.

Germline V CDR1 and CDR2: SGDLS, YYNGEE. The CDR3 is made up of 13 amino acids. Between the trimmed V and J ends, which lost 1 base and 11 bases, there was a span of 15 bases. Study-level points and caveats: Patients showed higher baseline clonality than age-matched healthy donors, and it tracked circulating CD8+ T-cell counts. Public clonotypes, an uncommon group, contracted or remained stable on treatment.

Sequenced here: PBMCs, sampled after 12 months of ibrutinib treatment. The sequence came from a human donor with chronic lymphocytic leukemia. The chain combines TRBV9 with TRBJ2-5; D may match TRBD1 or TRBD2 (5 bases each). The CDR3 DNA is TGTGCCAGCAGCGTATGGGGCATGGGGGAGCAGTACTTC. Protein product: CASSVWGMGEQYF.